These 29 T cell receptor beta chains originate from one sample sequenced in a study of shared clonotypes between healthy human individuals. The assay was immunoSEQ multiplex PCR, and TCRdb's table has in-frame clones only and misses some. The sample shows around 480,000 clones, 75% to 80% of them seen only once. Source material: PBMCs. These TCRs come from a woman aged 40 to 50 in good health. Some clones in this sample may be carry-over from other donors' samples.

This chain uses TRBV29-1 with TRBJ2-7, with a possible D match to TRBD1 (5 bases). The ends were cut back, 0 bases at V and 5 bases at J, with 17 bases in the middle. Germline V gene sequence: CDR1 SQVTM, CDR2 ANQGSEA. CDR3 length: 15 residues. This CDR3 reads CSVEERGGAANEQYF. The CDR3 DNA is TGCAGCGTTGAAGAGAGAGGTGGGGCCGCTAACGAGCAGTACTTC.

The V call is TRBV6-5, the J call TRBJ2-7, with D perhaps matching TRBD2 (6 bases). The CDR3 totals 16 residues. The germline gives CDR1 MNHEY, CDR2 SVGAGI. Trimming removed 0 bases from V and 0 bases from J, with 12 bases in between. CDR3 sequence: CASSYSDGSSSYEQYF. The CDR3 DNA follows: TGTGCCAGCAGTTACTCGGACGGGAGTAGCTCCTACGAGCAGTACTTC.

With respect to this clone: A much larger clone is a single base away; this may be a read error. The chain combines TRBV11-3 with TRBJ1-1; D perhaps matches TRBD1 (5 bases). V lost 2 bases to trimming and J lost 1 base, with 5 bases between them. Germline CDR1 is SGHNT and CDR2 is YENEEA. The CDR3 loop spans 13 amino acids. The CDR3 region is CASSLTGNTEAFF. CDR3 sequence (DNA): TGTGCCAGCAGCTTAACAGGGAACACTGAAGCTTTCTTT.

This chain uses TRBV7-9 with TRBJ2-5, with D possibly matching TRBD1 (5 bases). Germline CDR1 and CDR2: SEHNR and FQNEAQ (reference sequence). V lost 1 base, J lost 4 bases, and 10 bases lay in between. The length of the CDR3 is 14 residues. This CDR3 is CASSLVGASETQYF. As DNA, the CDR3 is TGTGCCAGCAGCTTAGTAGGGGCCTCAGAGACCCAGTACTTC.

This rearrangement joins TRBV28 to TRBJ1-1, with D possibly TRBD1 on 5 matching bases. The CDR3 covers 13 residues. The V end was cut by 4 bases, the J end by 4 bases, with 10 bases between. CDR1 and CDR2 (germline): MDHEN, SYDVKM. The CDR3 is CASSSVGGTEAFF. Here the CDR3 DNA reads TGTGCCAGCAGTTCGGTGGGGGGCACTGAAGCTTTCTTT. The full variable domain, in which reference TRBV28 and TRBJ1-1 provide the parts outside the CDR3, is DVKVTQSSRYLVKRTGEKVFLECVQDMDHENMFWYRQDPGLGLRLIYFSYDVKMKEKGDIPEGYSVSREKKERFSLILESASTNQTSMYLCASSSVGGTEAFFGQGTRLTVV.

J is TRBJ2-7 and V is TRBV5-1, with TRBD1 identical over 7 bases. The CDR3 has 14 amino acids. After removal of 3 bases from V and 1 base from J, the junction contained 4 bases not matched to a gene. From germline, CDR1 is SGHRS and CDR2 YFSETQ. The CDR3 here is CASSWDRPSYEQYF. The CDR3 region has the DNA TGCGCCAGCAGCTGGGACAGACCATCCTACGAGCAGTACTTC.

The rearrangement uses TRBV2 and TRBJ1-5; D is uncertain. Germline CDR1 SNHLY, CDR2 FYNNEI. Trimming left V 8 bases short and J 7 bases short, with 12 bases between. This CDR3 region has 12 residues. The CDR3 sequence is CASRLSGQPQHF. For the CDR3, the DNA is TGTGCCAGCCGATTATCGGGGCAGCCCCAGCATTTT.

The chain carries TRBV7-2 and TRBJ1-4; no clear D gene. In germline, CDR1 is SGHTA, CDR2 FQGNSA. The CDR3 has 14 residues. Trimming left V 1 base short and J 4 bases short, with 7 bases between. The CDR3 DNA sequence: TGTGCCAGCAGCTTAGGGACCAATAATGAAAAACTGTTTTTT. Encoded protein: CASSLGTNNEKLFF.

V and J are TRBV5-6 and TRBJ2-1; possible D gene TRBD1, 6 bases. V lost 0 bases and J lost 1, with 14 bases in between. CDR3 length: 17 residues. Germline lookup yields CDR1 SGHDT and CDR2 YYEEEE. CDR3 sequence (DNA): TGTGCCAGCAGCTTGGCCGTAGGGGGTCCATCCTACAATGAGCAGTTCTTC. It specifies CASSLAVGGPSYNEQFF. Drawing the rest from reference TRBV5-6 and TRBJ2-1, the complete variable domain is DAGVTQSPTHLIKTRGQQVTLRCSPKSGHDTVSWYQQALGQGPQFIFQYYEEEERQRGNFPDRFSGHQFPNYSSELNVNALLLGDSALYLCASSLAVGGPSYNEQFFGPGTRLTVL.

The chain is built from TRBV5-6 and TRBJ2-3, with 7 bases that match TRBD2. V shed 5 bases, J shed 9 bases, and the junction held 6 bases outside the gene matches. The germline gives CDR1 SGHDT, CDR2 YYEEEE. CDR3 length equals 12 residues. CDR3: CASSSGLLTQYF. In DNA, the CDR3 is TGTGCCAGCAGTTCGGGACTACTCACGCAGTATTTT. The full variable domain, with the rest looked up from reference TRBV5-6 and TRBJ2-3, is DAGVTQSPTHLIKTRGQQVTLRCSPKSGHDTVSWYQQALGQGPQFIFQYYEEEERQRGNFPDRFSGHQFPNYSSELNVNALLLGDSALYLCASSSGLLTQYFGPGTRLTVL.

This clone was detected only once. The gene calls are TRBV10-2 and TRBJ2-5; 9 bases agree with TRBD1. Germline V gene data show CDR1 as WSHSY and CDR2 as SAAADI. The CDR3 consists of 15 residues. V dropped 3 bases and J dropped 0; count of bases not matched to a gene: 2. The CDR3, as DNA: TGCGCCAGCAGTGAAGACAGGGGGTACCAAGAGACCCAGTACTTC. Its translation: CASSEDRGYQETQYF.

This clone was counted between two and nine times. V and J are TRBV5-1 and TRBJ2-7; 7 bases are shared with TRBD1. The CDR3 extends over 13 amino acids. Unmatched junction bases numbered 2, after V lost 0 bases and J lost 5 bases. CDR1 is SGHRS and CDR2 is YFSETQ in the germline V gene. The CDR3 bases are TGCGCCAGCAGCTTGGCACAGGGGAACGAGCAGTACTTC. Amino acid sequence: CASSLAQGNEQYF. Filled out from reference TRBV5-1 and TRBJ2-7, the complete variable domain reads KAGVTQTPRYLIKTRGQQVTLSCSPISGHRSVSWYQQTPGQGLQFLFEYFSETQRNKGNFPGRFSGRQFSNSRSEMNVSTLELGDSALYLCASSLAQGNEQYFGPGTRLTVT.

This rearrangement joins TRBV7-2 to TRBJ1-4; no firm D call. This CDR3 has 14 residues. The germline gives CDR1 SGHTA, CDR2 FQGNSA. Trimming removed 2 bases at V and 7 bases at J, with 11 bases between. The CDR3 coding sequence is TGTGCCAGCAGCTTATGGACTGACGGTGAAAAACTGTTTTTT. As protein: CASSLWTDGEKLFF.

The genes are TRBV4-2 and TRBJ2-3; D could derive from TRBD1 or TRBD2 (5 bases each). V shed 1 base and J shed 5 bases, with 16 bases lying between them. The CDR3 runs to 16 residues. CDR1 is LGHNA and CDR2 is YNFKEQ in the germline V gene. In nucleotides, the CDR3 is TGTGCCAGCAGCCAAGTAGGGGAGTCAATAAGAGATACGCAGTATTTT. It yields the protein CASSQVGESIRDTQYF.

The chain employs TRBV10-2 and TRBJ2-7, with 9 bases that match TRBD2. Germline V gene data show CDR1 as WSHSY and CDR2 as SAAADI. The CDR3 covers 14 residues. With 6 bases clipped from V and 1 base from J, the junction kept 4 bases outside the gene matches. The CDR3 nucleotides read TGCGCCAGCAGGACTAGCGGAGGATCCTACGAGCAGTACTTC. Its protein is CASRTSGGSYEQYF.

This chain connects TRBV27 to TRBJ2-3; 8 bases align to TRBD1. Unmatched junction bases numbered 4, after V lost 0 bases and J lost 2 bases. The CDR3 is 16 residues long. Germline V gene sequence: CDR1 MNHEY, CDR2 SMNVEV (reference sequence). CDR3 amino acids: CASSLSGTGLTDTQYF. As DNA, the CDR3 is TGTGCCAGCAGTTTATCCGGGACAGGACTCACAGATACGCAGTATTTT.

V and J are TRBV15 and TRBJ2-6, with a possible D match to TRBD1 (5 bases). This CDR3 spans 19 amino acids. With 3 bases removed from V and 0 bases from J, the gap between germline ends came to 18 bases. CDR1 is LNHNV, CDR2 YYDKDF, per germline (reference sequence). This chain's CDR3 is CATSRKRTSDISGANVLTF. As DNA, the CDR3 is TGTGCCACCAGCAGGAAGAGGACATCGGACATCTCTGGGGCCAACGTCCTGACTTTC.

This clone has a handful of counts. This chain uses TRBV14 with TRBJ2-5; tentatively, D is TRBD1 (6 bases). Trimming cost V 4 bases and J 13 bases, with 19 bases left between them. Per germline, CDR1 SGHDN and CDR2 FVKESK. The CDR3 runs 13 residues. CDR3: CASSLILGDRMYF. The CDR3 region has the DNA TGTGCCAGCAGCCTAATTTTGGGAGACAGGATGTACTTC.

Only a few counts were recorded for this clone. V and J are TRBV28 and TRBJ2-3; no reliable D call. Germline assignment: CDR1 MDHEN and CDR2 SYDVKM. V was pared by 8 bases and J by 8 bases, with 14 bases between. CDR3 length: 12 residues. In nucleotides, the CDR3 is TGTGCCAGCGGATTTAGTGTCGGTACGCAGTATTTT. Translated: CASGFSVGTQYF.

This clone was picked up a small number of times. The CDR3 loop is CASSFSETPYNEQFF. The CDR3 bases are TGTGCCAGCAGCTTTTCCGAGACTCCCTACAATGAGCAGTTCTTC. The chain is built from TRBV5-6 and TRBJ2-1; D unclear. This CDR3 region has 15 residues. Trimming stripped 2 bases from V and 2 bases from J, with 11 bases between. The germline V gene encodes CDR1 SGHDT and CDR2 YYEEEE.

The gene calls are TRBV5-1 and TRBJ2-1; D perhaps matches TRBD1 (5 bases). CDR3 length: 15 amino acids. V lost 1 base to trimming and J lost 5 bases, with 13 bases between them. Germline V gives CDR1 SGHRS, CDR2 YFSETQ. In DNA form, the CDR3 reads TGCGCCAGCAGCTTGAGTCCAGGGTTGAACAATGAGCAGTTCTTC. The encoded protein is CASSLSPGLNNEQFF.

V gene TRBV30 combines with J gene TRBJ2-2; D unresolved. The CDR3 has 15 residues. The V gene's germline CDR1 is GTSNPN and CDR2 SVGIG (reference sequence). V was clipped by 0 bases and J by 6 bases, with 14 bases between them. CDR3 DNA sequence: TGTGCCTGGAGTGTACGATTAAGGCTGGCCGGGGAGCTGTTTTTT. The encoded protein is CAWSVRLRLAGELFF. The whole variable domain, filled in from reference TRBV30 and TRBJ2-2, reads SQTIHQWPATLVQPVGSPLSLECTVEGTSNPNLYWYRQAAGRGLQLLFYSVGIGQISSEVPQNLSASRPQDRQFILSSKKLLLSDSGFYLCAWSVRLRLAGELFFGEGSRLTVL.

The chain couples TRBV5-1 to TRBJ2-1, with D possibly being TRBD2 (5 bases). Germline V lookup: CDR1 SGHRS, CDR2 YFSETQ. This CDR3 is 14 amino acids long. Trimming cost V 4 bases and J 10 bases, with 18 bases left between them. The CDR3 here is CASSTPKPGLEQFF. The CDR3 coding sequence is TGCGCCAGCAGCACCCCAAAACCCGGACTCGAGCAGTTCTTC.

Only one count was recorded for this clone. V usage is TRBV7-6 and J usage is TRBJ2-7; 9 nucleotides match TRBD2. Germline trimming cut 4 bases from V and 0 bases from J; bases unmatched to any gene: 4. There are 15 residues in the CDR3. Germline V gene data show CDR1 as SGHVS and CDR2 as FNYEAQ. The chain's CDR3 is CASSSLAGSSYEQYF. The DNA of the CDR3 is TGTGCCAGCAGCTCCCTAGCGGGATCCTCCTACGAGCAGTACTTC.

The V call is TRBV28, the J call TRBJ2-7; 8 bases agree with TRBD2. The CDR3 spans 14 residues. The germline gives CDR1 MDHEN, CDR2 SYDVKM. V trimming: 10 bases; J trimming: 0 bases; junction bases outside the gene matches: 8. CDR3 amino acids: CATQPGTSSYEQYF. The DNA of the CDR3 is TGTGCCACCCAGCCTGGGACTAGCTCCTACGAGCAGTACTTC. The full variable domain, its missing parts supplied by reference TRBV28 and TRBJ2-7, is DVKVTQSSRYLVKRTGEKVFLECVQDMDHENMFWYRQDPGLGLRLIYFSYDVKMKEKGDIPEGYSVSREKKERFSLILESASTNQTSMYLCATQPGTSSYEQYFGPGTRLTVT.

For this clone: One end of the junction does not line up with germline, which may come from a read error. The V and J genes are TRBV5-1 and TRBJ1-3; D call uncertain. The V gene's germline CDR1 is SGHRS and CDR2 YFSETQ. The CDR3 is 16 amino acids. In nucleotides, the CDR3 is TGCGCCAGCAGCTTGGCCTTTCAGACCTCTGGAAACACCGTATATTTT. This codes for CASSLAFQTSGNTVYF.

This clone appeared a few times. V is TRBV10-1 and J is TRBJ1-1; TRBD1 might be the D (5 bases). This CDR3 contains 13 residues. Germline V gene sequence: CDR1 WNHNN, CDR2 SYGVQD (reference sequence). Trimming removed 8 bases from V and 2 bases from J, with 12 bases in between. This CDR3 is CASQRDRNTEAFF. The CDR3 DNA is TGCGCCAGCCAACGAGACAGAAACACTGAAGCTTTCTTT.

In its sample, this clone was seen a few times. CDR3 sequence (DNA): TGTGCCAGCAGCAACGGGGACAGCCTGAACACTGAAGCTTTCTTT. It specifies CASSNGDSLNTEAFF. The chain uses TRBV21-1 and TRBJ1-1; TRBD1, the table's D call, lacks a check against the DNA. TRBV21-1 is deemed a pseudogene. The CDR3 runs 15 residues.

This clone has only one observation. The chain carries TRBV5-1 and TRBJ1-2; 12 positions match TRBD1. CDR1 and CDR2 from the germline V gene are SGHRS and YFSETQ. Germline trimming cut 4 bases from V and 6 bases from J; bases unmatched to any gene: 4. The CDR3 length is 14 residues. CDR3 in amino acids: CASSPRDRGHGYTF. The CDR3 nucleotides are TGCGCCAGCAGCCCTAGGGACAGGGGGCATGGCTACACCTTC.